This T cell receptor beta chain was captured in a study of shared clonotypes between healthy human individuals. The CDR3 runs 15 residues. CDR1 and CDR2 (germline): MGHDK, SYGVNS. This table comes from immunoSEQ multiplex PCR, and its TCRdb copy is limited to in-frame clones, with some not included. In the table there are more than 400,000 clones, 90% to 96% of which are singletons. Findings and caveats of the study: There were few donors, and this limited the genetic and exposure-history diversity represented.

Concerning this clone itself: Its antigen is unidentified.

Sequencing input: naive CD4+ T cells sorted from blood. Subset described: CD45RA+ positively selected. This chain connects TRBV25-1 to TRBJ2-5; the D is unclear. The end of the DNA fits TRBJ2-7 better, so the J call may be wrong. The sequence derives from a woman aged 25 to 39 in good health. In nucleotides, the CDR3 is TGTGCCAGCAGTGAATATGGCAGGCTTAGGTACGAGCAGTACTTC. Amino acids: CASSEYGRLRYEQYF.